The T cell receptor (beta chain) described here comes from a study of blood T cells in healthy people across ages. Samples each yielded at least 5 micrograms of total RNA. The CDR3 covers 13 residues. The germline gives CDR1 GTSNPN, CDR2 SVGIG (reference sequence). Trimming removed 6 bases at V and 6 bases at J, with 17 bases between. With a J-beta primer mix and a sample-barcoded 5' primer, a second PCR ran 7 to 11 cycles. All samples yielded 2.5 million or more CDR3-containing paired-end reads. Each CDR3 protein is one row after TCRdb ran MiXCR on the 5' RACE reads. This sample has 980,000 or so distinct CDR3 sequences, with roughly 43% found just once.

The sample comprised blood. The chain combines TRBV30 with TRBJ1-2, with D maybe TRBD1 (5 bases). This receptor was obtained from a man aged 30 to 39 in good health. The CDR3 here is CACSTGQGNGYTF. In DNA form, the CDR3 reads TGTGCCTGCTCCACCGGGCAGGGAAATGGCTACACCTTC.